This record concerns one T cell receptor beta chain sequence. The antigen is undetermined. Reverse transcription of about 0.5 to 1 ug RNA used random hexamers. TCRdb called the immunoSEQ multiplex PCR reads again in MiXCR, with one record for every CDR3 protein. The sample contains fewer than 80,000 distinct CDR3 sequences, approximately 95% of which appear only once. The TEMRA cells underwent FACS enrichment, while the CD8+ and CD4+ T cells underwent negative isolation. CDR3 length: 16 amino acids. With 8 bases clipped from V and 3 bases from J, the junction kept 10 bases outside the gene matches. CDR1 and CDR2 (germline): LGHDT, YNNKEL (reference sequence). The sample is drawn from a study of CD8 T cells in Susac syndrome. Study findings and constraints: The number of individuals included in the study's TCR sequencing and HLA analysis was acknowledged as relatively small.

This chain joins TRBV3-1 and TRBJ2-5, with TRBD2 matching over 12 bases. The specimen was CD8+ T cells from PBMCs. This clonotype originated in a human donor with Susac syndrome. The CDR3 nucleotides read TGTGCCAGCTCCCTAACGAGGACTAGCGGGAAAGAGACCCAGTACTTC. This encodes CASSLTRTSGKETQYF.